One and the same sample provided the 16 T cell receptor beta chains below, sequenced in a study of blood T cell repertoires in COVID-19. Here immunoSEQ multiplex PCR was the method, and the copy in TCRdb shows in-frame clones only, minus some. The sample contains more than 85,000 clones, roughly 79% of which appear only once. The specimen sequenced was peripheral blood. The receptors were gathered from a woman over 75 with active or convalescent COVID-19.

In DNA, the CDR3 is TGTGCCAGCAGCCCCGGAACCCAGAGACTAGCCGGGGAGCTGTTTTTT. This translates into CASSPGTQRLAGELFF. The V and J genes are TRBV5-4 and TRBJ2-2; D might be TRBD2 (6 bases). The CDR3 consists of 16 residues. V lost 4 bases to trimming and J lost 6 bases, with 19 bases between them. CDR1 and CDR2 from the germline V gene are SGHNT and YYREEE (reference sequence). Full variable domain (remainder filled in from reference TRBV5-4 and TRBJ2-2): ETGVTQSPTHLIKTRGQQVTLRCSSQSGHNTVSWYQQALGQGPQFIFQYYREEENGRGNFPPRFSGLQFPNYSSELNVNALELDDSALYLCASSPGTQRLAGELFFGEGSRLTVL.

The chain links TRBV29-1 to TRBJ2-1; D possibly corresponds to TRBD2 (5 bases). Looked up from germline, CDR1 is SQVTM and CDR2 is ANQGSEA. Trimming removed 2 bases at V and 1 base at J, with 9 bases between. There are 14 residues in the CDR3. The CDR3 is CSVERDRSYNEQFF. DNA for the CDR3: TGCAGCGTTGAACGGGATAGGTCCTACAATGAGCAGTTCTTC.

The chain joins TRBV2 to TRBJ2-1; D perhaps matches TRBD2 (6 bases). From germline, CDR1 is SNHLY and CDR2 FYNNEI. The V end lost 0 bases, the J end lost 2 bases, and 8 bases lay between the germline ends. This CDR3 region has 15 residues. CDR3 in DNA: TGTGCCAGCAGTGAAGCGCGACTAGCCTACAATGAGCAGTTCTTC. Protein sequence: CASSEARLAYNEQFF.

This chain uses TRBV9 with TRBJ1-1, with D possibly matching TRBD1 (5 bases). The germline V gene has CDR1 SGDLS and CDR2 YYNGEE. V dropped 0 bases and J dropped 0 bases, with 9 bases sitting between them. The CDR3 is 15 amino acids. The CDR3 coding sequence is TGTGCCAGCAGCGTAGGGGGCAAAATGAACACTGAAGCTTTCTTT. It translates to CASSVGGKMNTEAFF. Drawing the rest from reference TRBV9 and TRBJ1-1, the complete variable domain is DSGVTQTPKHLITATGQRVTLRCSPRSGDLSVYWYQQSLDQGLQFLIQYYNGEERAKGNILERFSAQQFPDLHSELNLSSLELGDSALYFCASSVGGKMNTEAFFGQGTRLTVV.

This chain uses TRBV5-1 with TRBJ2-3; TRBD2 matches at 8 bases. The CDR3 extends over 14 amino acids. J was trimmed by 7 bases and V by 6 bases; bases with no gene match: 10. Germline V gene lookup returns CDR1 SGHRS and CDR2 YFSETQ. The CDR3 protein is CASTPQTSENTQYF. The DNA for the CDR3 is TGCGCCAGCACACCACAGACTAGCGAAAATACGCAGTATTTT.

The sample holds many counts of this clone. The chain is built from TRBV2 and TRBJ2-7; weak D call: TRBD2 (5 bases). There are 11 residues in the CDR3. Deletions cut 3 bases from V and 8 bases from J, with 8 bases between. The germline CDR1 and CDR2 sequences are SNHLY and FYNNEI. CDR3 sequence reads: CASSDEGKQYF. DNA of the CDR3: TGTGCCAGCAGTGATGAGGGAAAGCAGTACTTC.

The V gene is TRBV4-1, the J gene TRBJ1-5, with 10 positions matching TRBD1. This CDR3 has 15 residues. V was pared by 3 bases and J by 5 bases, with 4 bases of the junction left unmatched. Germline V gene lookup returns CDR1 MGHRA and CDR2 YSYEKL. The CDR3 DNA reads TGCGCCAGCAGCCAGGGACAGGGGTTTTATCAGCCCCAGCATTTT. Its translation is CASSQGQGFYQPQHF.

In this sample, this clone turned up a few times. In nucleotides, the CDR3 is TGTGCCAGCAGCCCGGGACAGGGGTGGACCGGGGAGCTGTTTTTT. Amino acid sequence: CASSPGQGWTGELFF. The chain joins TRBV6-5 to TRBJ2-2, with 10 bases aligning to TRBD1. Trimming removed 6 bases from V and 5 bases from J; junction bases left unmatched: 6. Germline V CDR1 and CDR2: MNHEY, SVGAGI. The length of the CDR3 is 15 residues.

The rearrangement links TRBV9 to TRBJ2-3; D is unclear. CDR1 and CDR2 (germline): SGDLS, YYNGEE. The CDR3 sequence is 13 residues long. The V gene lost 4 bases and the J gene lost 6 bases, with 12 bases spanning the gap. CDR3 DNA sequence: TGTGCCAGCAGCCAAACTTACGAGGATACGCAGTATTTT. Translation: CASSQTYEDTQYF.

This chain uses TRBV13 with TRBJ2-5, with a possible D match to TRBD2 (5 bases). The CDR3 extends over 15 amino acids. With 3 bases removed from V and 2 bases from J, the gap between germline ends came to 13 bases. The germline V gene has CDR1 PRHDT and CDR2 FYEKMQ (reference sequence). Here the CDR3 DNA reads TGTGCCAGCAGCTTTGGCAGCGGAAGACAAGAGACCCAGTACTTC. Translation gives CASSFGSGRQETQYF.

The genes are TRBV7-2 and TRBJ2-7; the match to TRBD2 covers 12 bases. Germline CDR1 and CDR2: SGHTA and FQGNSA. The junction had 6 bases not matched to a gene; V was cut back by 4 bases and J by 5 bases. The CDR3 is 15 amino acids. The CDR3 DNA sequence: TGTGCCAGCAGCTCCCGACCTAGCGGGAGGGACGAGCAGTACTTC. It is translated as CASSSRPSGRDEQYF.

This rearrangement joins TRBV4-1 to TRBJ2-3; 8 bases align to TRBD1. V dropped 0 bases and J dropped 5; count of bases not matched to a gene: 7. The CDR3 has 16 residues. The germline gives CDR1 MGHRA, CDR2 YSYEKL. CDR3 DNA sequence: TGCGCCAGCAGCCAAGAAATGCAGGGGGCTGTAGATACGCAGTATTTT. Translation: CASSQEMQGAVDTQYF.

In DNA, the CDR3 is TGTGCCAGCTCACCGAGGCGGGGCACTGAAGCTTTCTTT. Its translation is CASSPRRGTEAFF. The rearrangement joins TRBV18 to TRBJ1-1; no clear D gene. CDR1 and CDR2 from the germline V gene are KGHSH and LQKENI. The CDR3 is 13 amino acids. Deletions cut 3 bases from V and 4 bases from J, with 9 bases between.

This clone turned up a few times. The V and J genes are TRBV2 and TRBJ1-5; D is possibly TRBD1 (6 bases). CDR1 and CDR2 from the germline V gene are SNHLY and FYNNEI. V was pared by 6 bases and J by 0 bases, with 12 bases between. The CDR3 covers 15 residues. The CDR3: CASRFDRNSNQPQHF. The DNA of the CDR3 is TGTGCCAGCAGATTCGACAGGAATAGCAATCAGCCCCAGCATTTT.

The rearrangement uses TRBV2 and TRBJ2-5; TRBD1 aligns across 9 bases. With 9 bases clipped from V and 4 bases from J, the junction kept 6 bases outside the gene matches. Looked up from germline, CDR1 is SNHLY and CDR2 is FYNNEI. The CDR3 runs 13 residues. The CDR3 region is CASGTGIRETQYF. DNA of the CDR3: TGTGCCAGTGGGACAGGGATACGAGAGACCCAGTACTTC.

V and J are TRBV4-2 and TRBJ2-7; 9 nucleotides agree with TRBD2. Germline loops: CDR1 LGHNA, CDR2 YNFKEQ. The CDR3 loop spans 15 amino acids. The trim removed 4 bases at V and 5 bases at J, leaving 9 bases unmatched. Here the CDR3 DNA reads TGTGCCAGCAGCCTCCTAGCGGGACCGGCACACGAGCAGTACTTC. Its translation: CASSLLAGPAHEQYF.